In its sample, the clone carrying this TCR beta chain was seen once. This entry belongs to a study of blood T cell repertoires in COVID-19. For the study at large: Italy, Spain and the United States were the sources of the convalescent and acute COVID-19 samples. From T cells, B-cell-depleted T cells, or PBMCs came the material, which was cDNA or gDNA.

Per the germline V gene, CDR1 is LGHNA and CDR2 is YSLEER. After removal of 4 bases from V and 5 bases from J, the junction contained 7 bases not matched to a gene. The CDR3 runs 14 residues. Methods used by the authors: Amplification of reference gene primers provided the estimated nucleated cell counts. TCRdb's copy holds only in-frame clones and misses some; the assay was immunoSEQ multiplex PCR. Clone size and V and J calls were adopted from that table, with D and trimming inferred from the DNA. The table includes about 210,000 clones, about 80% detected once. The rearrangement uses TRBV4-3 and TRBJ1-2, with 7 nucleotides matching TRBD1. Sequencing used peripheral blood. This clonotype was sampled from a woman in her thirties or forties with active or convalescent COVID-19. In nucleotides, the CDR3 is TGCGCCAGCAGCCGAGGAGGGGGCGGTTATGGCTACACCTTC. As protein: CASSRGGGGYGYTF.